This record concerns one TCR beta chain sequence. Stable Graves' hyperthyroidism meant no ophthalmopathy progression within 18 months. Lactation, pregnancy, other autoimmune disease or uncontrolled infection excluded patients. Clinical symptoms, serum thyroxine and TRAb, thyroid ultrasound and orbital computed tomography together formed the diagnostic basis. Fresh peripheral blood, 7.5 to 10 ml of it, supplied the PBMCs. The CDR3 length is 16 residues. J lost 4 bases, V lost 7 bases, and 13 bases had no gene match. CDR1 is GTSNPN, CDR2 SVGIG, per germline (reference sequence). This sample was included in a study of T cells in Graves' hyperthyroidism and ophthalmopathy. TCR beta CDR3 regions were amplified from RNA. HTBI primers were the set used in a first-round RT-PCR of the TCR CDR3. TCRdb processed the multiplex PCR reads anew with MiXCR; each CDR3 protein has one entry. This sample has some 500,000 distinct CDR3 sequences; about 15% occur once, and the top ten carry less than 20%.

Sample: blood. V usage is TRBV30 and J usage is TRBJ2-1, with TRBD2 identical over 10 bases. This receptor was taken from a woman aged 18 to 35 with Graves' hyperthyroidism. Here the CDR3 reads CALGPRPSGRYNEQFF. For the CDR3, the DNA is TGTGCCTTGGGCCCCAGGCCTAGCGGGAGATACAATGAGCAGTTCTTC.